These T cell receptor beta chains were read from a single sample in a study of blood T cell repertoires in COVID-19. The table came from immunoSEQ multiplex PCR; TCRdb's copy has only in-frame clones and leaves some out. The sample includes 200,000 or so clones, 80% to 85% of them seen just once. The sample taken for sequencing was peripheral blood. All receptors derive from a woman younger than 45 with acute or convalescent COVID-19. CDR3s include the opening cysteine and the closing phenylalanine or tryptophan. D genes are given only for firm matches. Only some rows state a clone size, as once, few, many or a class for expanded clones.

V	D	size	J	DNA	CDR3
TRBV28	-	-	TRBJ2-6	TGTGCCAGCAGTTTCCCCATCCCCTCTGGGGCCAACGTCCTGACTTTC	CASSFPIPSGANVLTF
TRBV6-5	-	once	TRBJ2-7	TGTGCCAGCAACCGTAACAGGTACTCCTACGAGCAGTACTTC	CASNRNRYSYEQYF
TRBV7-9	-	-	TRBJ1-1	TGTGCCAGCAGCTTAGCGAGGCGCGGCAAGGCTGAAGCTTTCTTT	CASSLARRGKAEAFF
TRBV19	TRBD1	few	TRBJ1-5	TGTGCCAGCAAGGACAGGGCAGGCCAGCCCCAGCATTTT	CASKDRAGQPQHF
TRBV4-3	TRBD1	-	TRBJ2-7	TGCGCCAGCAGCCAAGATCGGGGGACAGGGTCCGACGAGCAGTACTTC	CASSQDRGTGSDEQYF
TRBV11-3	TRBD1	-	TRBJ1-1	TGTGCCAGCAGCCGACAGGGATACACTGAAGCTTTCTTT	CASSRQGYTEAFF
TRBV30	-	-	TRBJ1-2	TGTGCCTGGAGGACAGGACCTCACTATGGCTACACCTTC	CAWRTGPHYGYTF
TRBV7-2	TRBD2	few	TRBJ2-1	TGTGCCAGCAGCTTAGTAGCGGGAGTACAGGAGCAGTTCTTC	CASSLVAGVQEQFF
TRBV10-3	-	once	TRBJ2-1	TGTGCCATCAGTGACGTTTTCTATCGGAGTGGGAGCTCCTACAATGAGCAGTTCTTC	CAISDVFYRSGSSYNEQFF
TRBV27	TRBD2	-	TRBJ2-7	TGTGCCAGCAGTTCCCGGACTAGCGGGAGTCCATACGAGCAGTACTTC	CASSSRTSGSPYEQYF
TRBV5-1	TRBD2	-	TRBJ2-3	TGCGCCAGCAGCCCAGTCCCGGGACTAGCGGGAGAGGTAGATACGCAGTATTTT	CASSPVPGLAGEVDTQYF
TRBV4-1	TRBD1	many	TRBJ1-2	TGCGCCAGTCAGTGGGACAGGCGAGACTATGGCTACACCTTC	CASQWDRRDYGYTF
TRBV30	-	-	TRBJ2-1	TGTGCCTGGAGCGGGGGAGTCTGGAATGAGCAGTTCTTC	CAWSGGVWNEQFF
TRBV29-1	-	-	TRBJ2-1	TGCAGCGTTGAAGATCAGGGCAGGGTGGATGAGCAGTTCTTC	CSVEDQGRVDEQFF
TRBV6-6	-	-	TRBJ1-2	TGTGCCAGCAGTTACCCGTATGGCTACACCTTC	CASSYPYGYTF
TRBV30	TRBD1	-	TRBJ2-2	TGTGCCTGGAGCTTCGGGACAGGGGTGGAGGAGCTGTTTTTT	CAWSFGTGVEELFF
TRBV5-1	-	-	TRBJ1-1	TGCGCCAGCAGCTTACAGGAAGAGAACACTGAAGCTTTCTTT	CASSLQEENTEAFF
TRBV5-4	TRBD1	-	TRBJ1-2	TGTGCCAGCAGCTTATCAGGGGGGAACTATGGCTACACCTTC	CASSLSGGNYGYTF
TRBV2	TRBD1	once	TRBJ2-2	TGTGCCAGCAGTGAAGACAGGGGCTTGGCCGGGGAGCTGTTTTTT	CASSEDRGLAGELFF
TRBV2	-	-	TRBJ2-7	TGTGCCAGCCTTACCAGCTACGAGCAGTACTTC	CASLTSYEQYF
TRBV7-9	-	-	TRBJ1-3	TGTGCCAGCAGCTTCCAGATCTCTGGAAACACCATATATTTT	CASSFQISGNTIYF
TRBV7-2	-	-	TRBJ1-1	TGTGCCAGCAGCTTAGTGATCAGCACTGAAGCTTTCTTT	CASSLVISTEAFF
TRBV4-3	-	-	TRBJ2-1	TGCGCCAGCAGCCAAGTGAGTAATGAGCAGTTCTTC	CASSQVSNEQFF
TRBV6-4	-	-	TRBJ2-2	TGTGCCAGCAGTGAGAGAGATACTTCTAACACCGGGGAGCTGTTTTTT	CASSERDTSNTGELFF
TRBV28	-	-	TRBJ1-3	TGTGCCAGCAGTGTACAGGGCTCTGGAAACACCATATATTTT	CASSVQGSGNTIYF
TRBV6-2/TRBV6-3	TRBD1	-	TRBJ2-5	TGTGCCAGCAGTGTCCGGGACAGGGGAGAGACCCAGTACTTC	CASSVRDRGETQYF
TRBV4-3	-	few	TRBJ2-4	TGCGCCAGCAGCCCCGGAACAGGGTCGAACATTCAGTACTTC	CASSPGTGSNIQYF
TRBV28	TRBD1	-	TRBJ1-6	TGTGCCAGCAGGTGGGGGGGGACAGGGGCGTTTAATTCACCCCTCCACTTT	CASRWGGTGAFNSPLHF
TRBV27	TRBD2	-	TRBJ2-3	TGTGCCAGCAGTCAGGGACTACGCTTTCCAGATACGCAGTATTTT	CASSQGLRFPDTQYF
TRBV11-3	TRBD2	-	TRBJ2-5	TGTGCCAGCAGCTCTACTAGCGGGAGATCGGAGACCCAGTACTTC	CASSSTSGRSETQYF
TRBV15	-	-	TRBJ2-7	TGTGCCACCAGCAGAGACCGTACAGGTTCCTACGAGCAGTACTTC	CATSRDRTGSYEQYF
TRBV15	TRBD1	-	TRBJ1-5	TGTGCCACCAGCAGGGGACAGGACAATCAGCCCCAGCATTTT	CATSRGQDNQPQHF
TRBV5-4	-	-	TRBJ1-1	TGTGCCAGCAGCTTAGGAGGACCCTCCAGGAACACTGAAGCTTTCTTT	CASSLGGPSRNTEAFF
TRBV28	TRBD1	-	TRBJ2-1	TGTGCCATCGGGACAGGTGCTGGACATGAGCAGTTCTTC	CAIGTGAGHEQFF
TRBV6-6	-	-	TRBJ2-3	TGTGCCAGCAGCGGGGTGGGCCTTATGGGTACGCAGTATTTT	CASSGVGLMGTQYF
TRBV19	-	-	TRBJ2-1	TGTGCCAGTAGCGTATACAATGAGCAGTTCTTC	CASSVYNEQFF
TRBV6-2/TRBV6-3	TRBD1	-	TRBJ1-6	TGTGCCAGCAGTTACGGACAGGGCGGATCACCCCTCCACTTT	CASSYGQGGSPLHF
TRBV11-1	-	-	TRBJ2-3	TGTGCCAGCAGCTCGCGGATTCGCACAGATACGCAGTATTTT	CASSSRIRTDTQYF
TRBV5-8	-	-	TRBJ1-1	TGTGCCAGCAGCTTGGAAGGGGATACGAACACTGAAGCTTTCTTT	CASSLEGDTNTEAFF
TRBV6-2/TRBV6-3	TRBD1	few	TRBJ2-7	TGTGCCAGCAGTTGGGGGGGGACAGGGGTCCGCGAGCAGTACTTC	CASSWGGTGVREQYF
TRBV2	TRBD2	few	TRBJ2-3	TGTGCCAGCACCTCTGGAACTAGCGGGAGGTCAGATACGCAGTATTTT	CASTSGTSGRSDTQYF
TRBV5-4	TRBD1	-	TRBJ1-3	TGTGCCAGCAGCACCGGGACAGGGGGCGCGAGGGGAAACACCATATATTTT	CASSTGTGGARGNTIYF
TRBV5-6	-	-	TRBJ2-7	TGTGCCAGCAGCTTGGGACAGTCCTACGAGCAGTACTTC	CASSLGQSYEQYF
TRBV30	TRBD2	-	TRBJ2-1	TGTGCCTGGAGTGTGGGACTAGTGTCCTACAATGAGCAGTTCTTC	CAWSVGLVSYNEQFF
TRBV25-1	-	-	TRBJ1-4	TGTGCCAGCAGTGAACTGGAAAAACTGTTTTTT	CASSELEKLFF
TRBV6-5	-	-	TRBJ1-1	TGTGCCAGCAGTTACCCGGGGGGCACTGAAGCTTTCTTT	CASSYPGGTEAFF
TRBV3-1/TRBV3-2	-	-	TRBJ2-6	TGTGCCAGCAGCCGAATGACTAGTAACTCTGGGGCCAACGTCCTGACTTTC	CASSRMTSNSGANVLTF
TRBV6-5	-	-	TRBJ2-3	TGTGCCAGCAGTTACGAGGGCCCCCGCACAGATACGCAGTATTTT	CASSYEGPRTDTQYF
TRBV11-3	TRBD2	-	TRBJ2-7	TGTGCCAGCAGCTTAGAAGCGGGAGGCTACGAGCAGTACTTC	CASSLEAGGYEQYF
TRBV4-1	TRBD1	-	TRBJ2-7	TGCGCCAGCAGCCAAGAATGGACAGGGACAGGGTCCTACGAGCAGTACTTC	CASSQEWTGTGSYEQYF
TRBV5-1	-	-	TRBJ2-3	TGCGCCAGCAGCTTGGAGCCCCCGGGGGCGGGGGGCACAGATACGCAGTATTTT	CASSLEPPGAGGTDTQYF
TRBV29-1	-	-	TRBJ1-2	TGCAGCGTGAGGGCTCTGAACTCCTATGGCTACACCTTC	CSVRALNSYGYTF
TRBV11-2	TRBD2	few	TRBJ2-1	TGTGCCAGCAGCCGTAGCGGGAAGGAGGGTCTTGAGCAGTTCTTC	CASSRSGKEGLEQFF
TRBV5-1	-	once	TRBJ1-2	TGCGCCAGCAGCGCCCCGGGGTCAGCTTCTCAAGCTAACTATGGCTACACCTTC	CASSAPGSASQANYGYTF
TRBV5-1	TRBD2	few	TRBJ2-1	TGCGCCAGCAGCCCGGGGACTAGCGGGGGGTCGGTTGAGCAGTTCTTC	CASSPGTSGGSVEQFF
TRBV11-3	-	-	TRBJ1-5	TGTGCCAGCAGCCTGCCTTTCCGGAGTCAGCCCCAGCATTTT	CASSLPFRSQPQHF
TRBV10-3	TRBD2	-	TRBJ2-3	TGTGCTTCGGCCGGACTAGCGGGAGGGCCGAGGGGGACAGATACGCAGTATTTT	CASAGLAGGPRGTDTQYF
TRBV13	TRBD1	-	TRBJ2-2	TGTGCCAGCAGCACCGGGACAGGGTGGAACACCGGGGAGCTGTTTTTT	CASSTGTGWNTGELFF